This T cell receptor (beta chain) was sequenced in a study of PD-1 blockade in classical Hodgkin lymphoma. Regarding this clone: The antigen is undetermined.

Method: immunoSEQ multiplex PCR; TCRdb's copy keeps in-frame clones and lacks some. This table holds approximately 13,000 clones, about 83% found once. Trimming took off 4 bases at V and 5 bases at J, with 11 bases between the two ends. This CDR3 spans 13 amino acids. Germline V gives CDR1 LNHDA, CDR2 SQIVND (reference sequence). Every patient was affected by relapse after autologous stem cell transplantation, while exposure to brentuximab vedotin was not uniform. Study-wide points: In CD4+ cells, TCR diversity went up significantly by C4D1, but in CD8+ cells it did not. It was reported that newly diagnosed patients had less baseline TCR diversity than healthy donors.

The sequence derives from a human donor with classical Hodgkin lymphoma. The chain joins TRBV19 to TRBJ1-2; unclear D gene. This specimen was peripheral blood mononuclear cells (PBMCs), taken at baseline. The CDR3 DNA follows: TGTGCCAGTAGTAGGGGATACAAGTATGGCTACACCTTC. Translating gives CASSRGYKYGYTF. The full variable domain, with the rest looked up from reference TRBV19 and TRBJ1-2, is DGGITQSPKYLFRKEGQNVTLSCEQNLNHDAMYWYRQDPGQGLRLIYYSQIVNDFQKGDIAEGYSVSREKKESFPLTVTSAQKNPTAFYLCASSRGYKYGYTFGSGTRLTVV.